This T cell receptor beta chain was recovered during a study of blood T cell repertoires in COVID-19 (dated by TCRdb to 2018 to 2020). Notes on the research overall: Samples from collaborators originated in the United States, Italy and Spain and spanned both the acute and convalescent phases of COVID-19. Where HLA class I and class II types were available, the types were taken from metadata supplied by the sample provider, not from assay-based typing. The samples were drawn from two sources: the first 160 participants of the ongoing ImmuneRACE study, and approximately 1,300 subjects contributed by 6 global collaborators. The prospective study material was composed of cDNA or gDNA derived from T cells, B-cell-depleted T cells, or PBMCs. The repertoires were released in a freely available public database intended as a resource for research on the immune response to SARS-CoV-2. The sample metadata nearly always contained a de-identified subject ID, COVID-19 status, age in years and sex. Deeply sampled blood TCRbeta repertoires from subjects exposed to, actively infected with, or recovered from COVID-19 were included in the dataset.

Findings and caveats that apply to the study as a whole: Clinical and demographic metadata were provided uncurated, with the amount varying by source and participant.

At one collaborating source in Seattle, patients were enrolled during active infection and were followed longitudinally through the course of disease. Whole blood was collected in K2EDTA tubes by collaborating institutions according to the institutions' own protocols. For TCRbeta analysis, collaborator samples were shipped as frozen whole blood, as isolated PBMCs, or as DNA extracted from either sample type. As concerns this clone: Its antigen remains undetermined. No base-level quality is on record; no much larger clone is a single base apart. This sample also contains other DNA sequences that code for the same CDR3.

According to the germline V gene (reference sequence), CDR1 reads LNHDA and CDR2 reads SQIVND. After removal of 0 bases from V and 4 bases from J, the junction retains 0 bases not matched to a gene. Spanning cysteine to phenylalanine, the CDR3 consists of 14 amino acids. Of all the DNA, just the CDR3 is kept, 42 bases in frame from base 1. TCRbeta CDR3 regions were amplified from genomic DNA using the immunoSEQ Assay, a bias-controlled multiplex PCR. In the original analysis: Nucleated cell counts per sample were estimated from amplification of reference gene primers within the assay. Sequence reads were collapsed and filtered to measure the absolute abundance of every unique TCRbeta CDR3 rearrangement. For each sample, productive Simpson clonality was calculated as the square root of Simpson's diversity index over productive rearrangements. Sourced from immuneACCESS, this table was stored by TCRdb with only in-frame sequences that have V and J called. A share of the clones is absent; for the studies checked, an unresolved V gene accounts for under half, and the remainder has no known explanation. V and J calls and clone size are copied from that table; D and trimming were computed from the DNA. For this sample there are fewer than 300,000 clones; 91% appear just once. The top ten constitute just over 2.5% of the sample.

Sequenced: peripheral blood. This clonotype originated in a person aged 18 to 30 with COVID-19, enrolled during active disease. Recombination connected TRBV19 to TRBJ1-2; 9 central nucleotides agree with TRBD1. The sequence in DNA is TGTGCCAGTAGTATAGAGGACAGGGGCTATGGCTACACCTTC. It translates as CASSIEDRGYGYTF.